The sample holds a few counts of the clone carrying this T cell receptor (beta chain). Looked up from germline, CDR1 is SGHTA and CDR2 is FQGNSA. The CDR3 is 15 amino acids. The V end was cut by 4 bases, the J end by 4 bases, with 14 bases between. This sample was taken from a study of blood T cells in healthy people across ages. PCR was performed a second time for 7 to 11 cycles using a sample-barcoded 5' primer and a J-beta primer mix. MiXCR, applied by TCRdb to the 5' RACE reads, yields one record per CDR3 protein. The table lists more than 1,000,000 distinct CDR3 sequences, less than 25% of them singletons. These data also formed part of another study, on T cells of mothers and their children.

The sequence was obtained from a girl aged 2 to 9 in good health. The sample comprised blood. The chain carries TRBV7-2 and TRBJ1-3, with D uncertain. DNA of the CDR3: TGTGCCAGCAGCTATACCTACTCTCCGGGAAACACCATATATTTT. Encoded protein: CASSYTYSPGNTIYF.